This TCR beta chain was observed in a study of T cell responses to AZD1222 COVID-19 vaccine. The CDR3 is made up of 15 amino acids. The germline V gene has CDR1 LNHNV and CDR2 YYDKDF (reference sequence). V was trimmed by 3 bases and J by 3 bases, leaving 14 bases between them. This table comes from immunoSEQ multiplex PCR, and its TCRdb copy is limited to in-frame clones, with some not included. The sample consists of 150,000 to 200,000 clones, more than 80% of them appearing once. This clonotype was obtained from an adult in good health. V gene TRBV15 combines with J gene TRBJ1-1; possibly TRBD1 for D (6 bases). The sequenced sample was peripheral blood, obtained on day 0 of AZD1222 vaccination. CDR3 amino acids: CATSRLGGLYTEAFF. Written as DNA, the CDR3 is TGTGCCACCAGCAGGTTAGGGGGTCTATACACTGAAGCTTTCTTT.